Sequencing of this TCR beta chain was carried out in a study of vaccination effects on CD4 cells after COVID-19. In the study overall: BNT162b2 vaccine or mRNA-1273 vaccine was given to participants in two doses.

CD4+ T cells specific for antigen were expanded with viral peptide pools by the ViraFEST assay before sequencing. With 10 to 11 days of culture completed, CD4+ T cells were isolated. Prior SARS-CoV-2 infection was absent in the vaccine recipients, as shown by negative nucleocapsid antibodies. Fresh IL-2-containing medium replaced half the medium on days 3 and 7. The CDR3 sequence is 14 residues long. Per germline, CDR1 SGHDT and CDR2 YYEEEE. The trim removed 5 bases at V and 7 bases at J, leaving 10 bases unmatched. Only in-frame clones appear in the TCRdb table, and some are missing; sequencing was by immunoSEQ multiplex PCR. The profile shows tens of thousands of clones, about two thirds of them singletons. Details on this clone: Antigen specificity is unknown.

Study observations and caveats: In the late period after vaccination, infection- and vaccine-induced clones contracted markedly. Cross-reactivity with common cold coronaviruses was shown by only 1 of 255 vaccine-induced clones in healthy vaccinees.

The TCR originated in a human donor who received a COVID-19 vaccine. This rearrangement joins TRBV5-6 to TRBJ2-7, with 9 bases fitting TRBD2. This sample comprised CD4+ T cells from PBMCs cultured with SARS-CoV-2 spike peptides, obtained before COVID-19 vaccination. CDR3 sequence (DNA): TGTGCCAGCAGTCCCCAGCGGGGGGCCCGGGAGCAGTACTTC. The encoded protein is CASSPQRGAREQYF.